This T cell receptor (beta chain) was identified during a study of T cell responses to AZD1222 COVID-19 vaccine. In the case of this clone: Its matching antigen is unknown.

From germline, CDR1 is MDHEN and CDR2 SYDVKM. There are 13 residues in the CDR3. The ends were cut back, 5 bases at V and 6 bases at J, with 10 bases in the middle. Method: immunoSEQ multiplex PCR; TCRdb's copy keeps in-frame clones and lacks some. The repertoire consists of tens of thousands of clones, with around nine tenths occurring once and the leading ten covering about 14%. General observations from the study: Close to half of spike-specific TCRs reportedly recognize unmutated variant regions. No repertoire was sampled before or during the peak T cell response, only after it. Following two doses of AZD1222, Spike-specific TCR breadth and depth rose. Baseline seropositives among AZD1222 recipients totaled only six.

This TCR was recovered from an adult in good health. This sample comprised peripheral blood, obtained on day 0 of AZD1222 vaccination. The chain has TRBV28 and TRBJ1-4; the D is unclear. As DNA, the CDR3 is TGTGCCAGCAGTCTAACTGGGTATGAAAAACTGTTTTTT. This sequence encodes CASSLTGYEKLFF.